This T cell receptor (beta chain) was obtained from a study of cytomegalovirus exposure and HLA in healthy donors. PCR was performed using 60 Vbeta and 13 Jbeta primers. The protocol was immunoSEQ multiplex PCR, while the TCRdb copy is restricted to in-frame clones and leaves out a portion. The table lists roughly 190,000 clones. The V and J ends lost 0 bases and 3 bases respectively, with 9 bases between them. There are 15 residues in the CDR3. Per germline, CDR1 SGDLS and CDR2 YYNGEE. Comment on this clone: The antigen remains unidentified.

Study-level points and caveats: Among TCR beta chains of equal frequency, HLA-associated ones were more clonally expanded in a later analysis. TCR beta V segments were, for the most part, productive about 87% or about 30% of the time in an earlier analysis.

This TCR derives from a woman aged 18-29 years in good health and CMV-seropositive. The chain recombines TRBV9 with TRBJ1-4; D is unclear. Specimen: PBMCs. The CDR3 region has the DNA TGTGCCAGCAGCGTAGGAGGTAGACCTAATGAAAAACTGTTTTTT. As protein: CASSVGGRPNEKLFF.